This T cell receptor (beta chain) was sequenced in a study of shared clonotypes between healthy human individuals. This table comes from immunoSEQ multiplex PCR, and its TCRdb copy is limited to in-frame clones, with some not included. The repertoire holds about 1 million clones, with about 77% as singletons. CDR3 length equals 12 residues. Per the germline V gene, CDR1 is SEHNR and CDR2 is FQNEAQ (reference sequence). The V end lost 8 bases, the J end lost 1 base, and 8 bases lay between the germline ends. This chain connects TRBV7-9 to TRBJ1-1; D not certain. This receptor was taken from a man between 18 and 35 years old in good health. Sample: memory CD4+ T cells sorted from blood. Subset: CD45RA-negative fraction. The CDR3 reads CASRTENTEAFF. The CDR3, as DNA: TGTGCCAGCCGGACGGAGAACACTGAAGCTTTCTTT.